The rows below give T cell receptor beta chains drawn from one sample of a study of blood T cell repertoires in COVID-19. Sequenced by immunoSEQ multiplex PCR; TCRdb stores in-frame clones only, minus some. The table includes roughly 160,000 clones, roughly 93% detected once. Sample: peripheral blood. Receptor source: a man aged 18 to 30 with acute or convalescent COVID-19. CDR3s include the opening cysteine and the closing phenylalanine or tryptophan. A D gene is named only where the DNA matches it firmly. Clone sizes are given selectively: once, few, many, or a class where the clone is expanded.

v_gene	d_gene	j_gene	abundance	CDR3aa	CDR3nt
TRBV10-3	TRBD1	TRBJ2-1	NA	CAISELGQGFHNEQFF	TGTGCCATCAGTGAGCTGGGACAGGGGTTCCACAATGAGCAGTTCTTC
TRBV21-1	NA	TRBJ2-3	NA	CASSFGGGRGTDTQYF	TGTGCCAGCAGCTTTGGGGGCGGTAGGGGGACAGATACGCAGTATTTT
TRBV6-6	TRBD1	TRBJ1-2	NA	CASRPPGQGQFGYTF	TGTGCCAGCAGACCCCCGGGACAGGGCCAATTTGGCTACACCTTC
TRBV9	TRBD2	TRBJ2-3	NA	CASSVGLAGYTDTQYF	TGTGCCAGCAGCGTCGGACTAGCGGGGTACACAGATACGCAGTATTTT
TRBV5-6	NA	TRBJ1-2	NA	CASAKRGPYLGYTF	TGTGCCAGTGCCAAAAGGGGCCCGTATCTAGGCTACACCTTC
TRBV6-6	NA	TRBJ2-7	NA	CASSYSGKQYEQYF	TGTGCCAGCAGTTACTCGGGCAAACAATACGAGCAGTACTTC
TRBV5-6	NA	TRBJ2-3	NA	CASSLGGTDTQYF	TGTGCCAGCAGCTTGGGAGGCACAGATACGCAGTATTTT
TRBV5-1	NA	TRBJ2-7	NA	CASSLGRGQNSEQYF	TGCGCCAGCAGCTTGGGGAGGGGGCAGAACTCCGAGCAGTACTTC
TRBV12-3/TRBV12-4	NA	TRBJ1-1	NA	CASSFTSEAFF	TGTGCCAGCAGTTTTACCAGTGAAGCTTTCTTT
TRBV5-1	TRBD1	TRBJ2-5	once	CASSFSRGQETQYF	TGCGCCAGCAGCTTTTCCAGGGGGCAAGAGACCCAGTACTTC
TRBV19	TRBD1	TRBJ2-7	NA	CASSMEPGQGGEQYF	TGTGCCAGTAGTATGGAACCGGGACAGGGTGGCGAGCAGTACTTC
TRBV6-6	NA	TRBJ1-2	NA	CASSSQANYGYTF	TGTGCCAGCAGTTCCCAGGCTAACTATGGCTACACCTTC
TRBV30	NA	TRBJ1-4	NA	CAWTGNDDEKLFF	TGTGCCTGGACAGGGAATGATGATGAAAAACTGTTTTTT
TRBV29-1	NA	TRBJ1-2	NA	CSAADTYYGYTF	TGCAGCGCCGCGGACACCTACTATGGCTACACCTTC
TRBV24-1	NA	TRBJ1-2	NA	CATSATGTYYGYTF	TGTGCCACCAGTGCTACCGGGACATACTATGGCTACACCTTC
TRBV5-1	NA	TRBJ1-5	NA	CASSLGAGDQPQHF	TGCGCCAGCAGCTTGGGAGCAGGGGACCAGCCCCAGCATTTT
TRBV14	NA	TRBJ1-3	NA	CASSRDQGPGNTIYF	TGTGCCAGCAGCCGAGATCAGGGGCCCGGAAACACCATATATTTT
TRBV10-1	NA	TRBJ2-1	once	CASSRTTLTGKGNEQFF	TGCGCCAGCAGTCGAACCACTTTAACAGGGAAGGGCAATGAGCAGTTCTTC
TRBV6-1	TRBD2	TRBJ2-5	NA	CASSELGGGAQETQYF	TGTGCCAGCAGTGAACTAGGCGGGGGGGCCCAAGAGACCCAGTACTTC
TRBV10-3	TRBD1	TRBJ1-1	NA	CAITGTGINTEAFF	TGTGCCATCACCGGGACAGGGATTAACACTGAAGCTTTCTTT